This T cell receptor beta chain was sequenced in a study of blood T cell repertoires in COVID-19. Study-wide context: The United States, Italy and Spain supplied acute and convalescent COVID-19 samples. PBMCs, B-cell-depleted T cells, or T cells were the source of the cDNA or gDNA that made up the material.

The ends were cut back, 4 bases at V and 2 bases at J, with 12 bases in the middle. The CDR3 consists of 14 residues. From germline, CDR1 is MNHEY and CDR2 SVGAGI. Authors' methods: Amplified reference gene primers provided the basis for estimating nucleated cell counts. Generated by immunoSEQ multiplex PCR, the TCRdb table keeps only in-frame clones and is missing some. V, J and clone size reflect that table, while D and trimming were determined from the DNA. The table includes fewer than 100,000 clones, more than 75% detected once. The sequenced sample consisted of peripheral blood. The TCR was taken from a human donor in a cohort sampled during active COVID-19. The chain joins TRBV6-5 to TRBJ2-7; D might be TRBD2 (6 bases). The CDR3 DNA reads TGTGCCAGCAGTTCTCCCGGGAGCGCCTACGAGCAGTACTTC. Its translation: CASSSPGSAYEQYF.